There are a few counts of the clone carrying this T cell receptor beta chain. The target antigen is unknown. The TCRbeta library incorporated unique molecular identifiers. TCRdb ran MiXCR on the PCR reads and lists one entry per CDR3 protein. The table has around 420,000 distinct CDR3 sequences, around 15% seen once. V was trimmed by 3 bases and J by 7 bases, leaving 10 bases between them. Germline assignment: CDR1 KGHDR and CDR2 SFDVKD. The CDR3 loop spans 13 amino acids. The sample comes from a study of T-cell reconstitution after alpha-beta-depleted transplantation in children. Study findings and constraints: Newly generated T cells supplied most T-cell counts and diversity one year post-transplant. Day-60 TCRbeta diversity that was high in some patients was derived from surviving recipient T cells and thymic progenitors. About two months after transplant, alpha-beta T cells reportedly came from several hundred expanded graft clones.

This receptor was obtained from a boy less than two years old who had a stem cell transplant for Wiskott-Aldrich syndrome, so the T cells may come from the graft donor. The sample consisted of PBMCs, mostly from graft donor cells, taken 360 days after TCRalphabeta/CD19-depleted stem cell transplant. The V and J genes are TRBV24-1 and TRBJ2-3; no reliable D call. The DNA for the CDR3 is TGTGCCACCAGTGATCCTTCGGCGAATACGCAGTATTTT. It specifies CATSDPSANTQYF.